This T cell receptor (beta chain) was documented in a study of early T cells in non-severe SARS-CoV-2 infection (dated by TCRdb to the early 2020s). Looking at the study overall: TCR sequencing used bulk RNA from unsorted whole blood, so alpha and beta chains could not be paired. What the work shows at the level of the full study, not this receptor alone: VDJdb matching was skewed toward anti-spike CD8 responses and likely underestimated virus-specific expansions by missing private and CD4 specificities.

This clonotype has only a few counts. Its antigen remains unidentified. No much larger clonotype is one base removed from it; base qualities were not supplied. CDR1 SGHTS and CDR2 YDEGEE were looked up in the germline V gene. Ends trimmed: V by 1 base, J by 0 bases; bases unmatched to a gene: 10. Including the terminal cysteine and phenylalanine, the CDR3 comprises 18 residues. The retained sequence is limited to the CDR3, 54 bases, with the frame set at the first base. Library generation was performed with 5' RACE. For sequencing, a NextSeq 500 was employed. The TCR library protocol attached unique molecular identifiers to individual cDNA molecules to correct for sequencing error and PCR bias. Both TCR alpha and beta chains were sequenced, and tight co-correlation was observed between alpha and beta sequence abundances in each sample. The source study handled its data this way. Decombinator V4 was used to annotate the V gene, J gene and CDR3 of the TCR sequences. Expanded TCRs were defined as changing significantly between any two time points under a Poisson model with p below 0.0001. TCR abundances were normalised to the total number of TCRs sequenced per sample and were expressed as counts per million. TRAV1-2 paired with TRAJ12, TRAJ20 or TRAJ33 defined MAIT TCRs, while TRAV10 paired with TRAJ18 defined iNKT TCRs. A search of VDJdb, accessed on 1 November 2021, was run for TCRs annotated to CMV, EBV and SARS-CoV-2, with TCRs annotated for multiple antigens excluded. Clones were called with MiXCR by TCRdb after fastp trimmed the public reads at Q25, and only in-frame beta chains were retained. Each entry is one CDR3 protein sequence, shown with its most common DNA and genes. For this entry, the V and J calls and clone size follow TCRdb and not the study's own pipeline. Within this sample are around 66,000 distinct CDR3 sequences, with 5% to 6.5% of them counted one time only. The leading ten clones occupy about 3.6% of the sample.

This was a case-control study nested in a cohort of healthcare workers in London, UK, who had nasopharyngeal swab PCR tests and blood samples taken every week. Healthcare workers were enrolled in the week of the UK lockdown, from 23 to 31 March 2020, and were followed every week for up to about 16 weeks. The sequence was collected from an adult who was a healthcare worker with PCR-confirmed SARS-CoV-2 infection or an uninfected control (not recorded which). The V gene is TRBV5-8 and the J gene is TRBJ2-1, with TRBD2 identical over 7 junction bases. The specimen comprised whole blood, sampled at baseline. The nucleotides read TGTGCCAGCAGCTTGTGGCTAGCGGTCCAGAGCTCCTACAATGAGCAGTTCTTC. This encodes CASSLWLAVQSSYNEQFF. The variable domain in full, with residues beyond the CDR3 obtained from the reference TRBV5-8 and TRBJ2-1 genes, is EAGVTQSPTHLIKTRGQQATLRCSPISGHTSVYWYQQALGLGLQFLLWYDEGEERNRGNFPPRFSGRQFPNYSSELNVNALELEDSALYLCASSLWLAVQSSYNEQFFGPGTRLTVL.